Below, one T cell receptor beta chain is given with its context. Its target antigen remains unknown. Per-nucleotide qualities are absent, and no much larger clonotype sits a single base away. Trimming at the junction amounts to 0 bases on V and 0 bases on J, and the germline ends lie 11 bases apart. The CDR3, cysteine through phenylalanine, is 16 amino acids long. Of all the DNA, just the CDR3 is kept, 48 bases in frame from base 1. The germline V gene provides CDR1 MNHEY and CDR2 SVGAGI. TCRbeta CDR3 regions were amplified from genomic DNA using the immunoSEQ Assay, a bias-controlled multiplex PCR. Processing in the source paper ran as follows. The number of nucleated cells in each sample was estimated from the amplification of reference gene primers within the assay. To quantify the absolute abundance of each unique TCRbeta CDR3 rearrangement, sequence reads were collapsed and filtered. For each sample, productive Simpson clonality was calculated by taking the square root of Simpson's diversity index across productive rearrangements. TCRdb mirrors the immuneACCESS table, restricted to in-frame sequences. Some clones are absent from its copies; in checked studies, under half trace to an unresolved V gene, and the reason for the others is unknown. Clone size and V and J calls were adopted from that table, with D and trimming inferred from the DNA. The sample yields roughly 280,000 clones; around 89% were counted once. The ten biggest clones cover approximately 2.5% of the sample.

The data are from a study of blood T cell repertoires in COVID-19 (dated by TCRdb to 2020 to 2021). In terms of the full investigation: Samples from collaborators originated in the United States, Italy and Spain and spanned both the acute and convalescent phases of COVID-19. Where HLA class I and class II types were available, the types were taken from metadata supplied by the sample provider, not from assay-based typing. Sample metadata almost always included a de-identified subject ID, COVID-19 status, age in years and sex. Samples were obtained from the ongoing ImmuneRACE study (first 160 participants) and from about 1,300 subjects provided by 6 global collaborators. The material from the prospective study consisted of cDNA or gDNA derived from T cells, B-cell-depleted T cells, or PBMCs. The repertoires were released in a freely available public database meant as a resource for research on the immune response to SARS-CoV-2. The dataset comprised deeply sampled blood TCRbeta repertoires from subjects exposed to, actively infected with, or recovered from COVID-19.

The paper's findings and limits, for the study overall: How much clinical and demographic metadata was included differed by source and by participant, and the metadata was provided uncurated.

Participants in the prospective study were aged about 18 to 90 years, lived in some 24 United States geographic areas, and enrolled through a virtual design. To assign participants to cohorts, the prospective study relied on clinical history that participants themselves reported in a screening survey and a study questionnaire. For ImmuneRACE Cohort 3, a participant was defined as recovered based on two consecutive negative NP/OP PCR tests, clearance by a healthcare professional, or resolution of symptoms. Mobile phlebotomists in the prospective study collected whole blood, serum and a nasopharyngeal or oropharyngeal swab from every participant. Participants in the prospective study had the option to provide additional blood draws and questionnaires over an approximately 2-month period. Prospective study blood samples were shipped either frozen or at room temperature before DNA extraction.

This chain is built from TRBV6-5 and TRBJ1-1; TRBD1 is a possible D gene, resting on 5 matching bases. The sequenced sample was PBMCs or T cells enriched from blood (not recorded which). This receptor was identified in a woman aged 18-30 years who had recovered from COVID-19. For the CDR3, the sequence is CASSYSGGELNTEAFF. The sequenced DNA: TGTGCCAGCAGTTACTCTGGGGGGGAACTGAACACTGAAGCTTTCTTT.